The rows below give T cell receptor beta chains drawn from one sample of a study of shared clonotypes between healthy human individuals. Sequenced by immunoSEQ multiplex PCR; TCRdb stores in-frame clones only, minus some. Of about 820,000 clones in the sample, nearly 95% are singletons; the top ten hold under 30%. Sequencing was done on a sample of naive CD8+ T cells sorted from blood. Source of these receptors: a man aged 25-45 years in good health. The CDR3 runs from the conserved cysteine through the conserved F or W. A D gene is named only where the DNA matches it firmly. Clone sizes are given selectively: once, few, many, or a class where the clone is expanded.

.,.,TRBJ2-2,TRBV6-5,CASSFDYANTGELFF,TGTGCCAGCAGTTTCGACTACGCGAACACCGGGGAGCTGTTTTTT
.,.,TRBJ2-7,TRBV2,CASLQGASSYEQYF,TGTGCCAGCCTCCAAGGGGCAAGCTCCTACGAGCAGTACTTC
.,.,TRBJ1-5,TRBV27,CASSPDLSYSNQPQHF,TGTGCCAGCAGCCCCGACCTAAGTTATAGCAATCAGCCCCAGCATTTT
.,.,TRBJ2-3,TRBV7-6,CASSLAGEKDTQYF,TGTGCCAGCAGCTTGGCAGGGGAGAAAGATACGCAGTATTTT
.,.,TRBJ2-7,TRBV6-5,CASSYPPTPDGNEQYF,TGTGCCAGCAGTTACCCCCCGACGCCCGACGGCAACGAGCAGTACTTC
.,.,TRBJ2-2,TRBV20-1,CSARNTGELFF,TGCAGTGCCCGGAACACCGGGGAGCTGTTTTTT
TRBD2,.,TRBJ2-1,TRBV7-9,CASSSGLAGQFF,TGTGCCAGCAGTTCCGGACTAGCGGGACAGTTCTTC
.,.,TRBJ2-7,TRBV19,CASSVGRGYEQYF,TGTGCCAGTAGTGTGGGCAGGGGCTACGAGCAGTACTTC
.,.,TRBJ2-2,TRBV29-1,CSVVVTGELFF,TGCAGCGTTGTAGTCACCGGGGAGCTGTTTTTT
.,once,TRBJ2-2,TRBV6-4,CASSDLGHKNTGELFF,TGTGCCAGCAGTGACTTGGGACACAAGAACACCGGGGAGCTGTTTTTT
.,once,TRBJ2-3,TRBV29-1,CSVQNTREDSTDTQYF,TGCAGCGTTCAAAATACTAGGGAGGACAGCACAGATACGCAGTATTTT
TRBD2,.,TRBJ2-7,TRBV7-6,CASSDQALAGSYEQYF,TGTGCCAGCAGCGACCAGGCCCTAGCGGGTTCCTACGAGCAGTACTTC
.,.,TRBJ2-7,TRBV19,CASSMGSAYEQYF,TGTGCCAGTAGTATGGGCAGCGCCTACGAGCAGTACTTC
TRBD1,.,TRBJ2-1,TRBV19,CASTPGQGWNEQFF,TGTGCCAGTACACCGGGACAGGGCTGGAATGAGCAGTTCTTC
.,.,TRBJ2-2,TRBV7-9,CASRQPGELFF,TGTGCCAGCAGGCAGCCCGGGGAGCTGTTTTTT
TRBD1,once,TRBJ1-3,TRBV7-8,CASSLMDRAGNTIYF,TGTGCCAGCAGCTTAATGGACAGGGCTGGAAACACCATATATTTT
TRBD1,.,TRBJ2-7,TRBV11-2,CASSPGQGVSEQYF,TGTGCCAGCAGCCCCGGACAGGGTGTAAGCGAGCAGTACTTC
TRBD1,.,TRBJ1-2,TRBV7-9,CASSFGQGTYGYTF,TGTGCCAGCAGCTTCGGACAGGGGACCTATGGCTACACCTTC
.,.,TRBJ2-2,TRBV20-1,CSASTRGELFF,TGCAGTGCTAGCACGAGGGGGGAGCTGTTTTTT
TRBD1,.,TRBJ2-7,TRBV2,CASSSRGQGSYEQYF,TGTGCCAGCAGTAGTAGGGGGCAGGGAAGCTACGAGCAGTACTTC
TRBD2,.,TRBJ2-3,TRBV19,CASSVDGDSGRSSDTQYF,TGTGCCAGTAGTGTAGATGGGGATAGCGGGAGGAGTTCAGATACGCAGTATTTT
TRBD2,.,TRBJ2-1,TRBV7-6,CASSLMAGTSAYNEQFF,TGTGCCAGCAGCTTAATGGCTGGGACTAGCGCCTACAATGAGCAGTTCTTC